This T cell receptor (beta chain) was captured by sequencing in a study of blood T cell repertoires in COVID-19. The germline V gene has CDR1 SGHRS and CDR2 YFSETQ. Trimming stripped 3 bases from V and 3 bases from J, with 11 bases between. This CDR3 is 14 amino acids long. The repertoire was sequenced with immunoSEQ multiplex PCR; TCRdb's copy has only in-frame clones and lacks some. Counted here are under 150,000 clones, approximately 90% occurring once; the ten biggest clones make up more than 25%. The material sequenced was peripheral blood. J is TRBJ2-3 and V is TRBV5-1; D may be TRBD2 (6 bases). The receptor was derived from a human donor in a cohort sampled during active COVID-19. The CDR3 region is CASSSGLLTDTQYF. The DNA of the CDR3 is TGCGCCAGCAGCTCGGGACTCTTGACAGATACGCAGTATTTT.